Sequencing of this T cell receptor (beta chain) was carried out in a study of early T cells in non-severe SARS-CoV-2 infection. Overall study: Alpha and beta chains were unpaired, from unsorted whole-blood bulk RNA.

Study observations and caveats: In VDJdb matching, anti-spike CD8 responses were favored while private and CD4 specificities went missing.

This clonotype was picked up many times. Its antigen is as yet unknown. Germline V gene data show CDR1 as SGHDT and CDR2 as YYEEEE. V was clipped by 1 base and J by 4 bases, with 18 bases between them. CDR3 length: 16 residues. Individual cDNA molecules were tagged with unique molecular identifiers, the study reported. TCRdb used MiXCR to reprocess the 5' RACE reads, holding one entry per CDR3 protein. Counted here are 30,000 or so distinct CDR3 sequences, about 5.3% occurring once; the ten biggest clones make up approximately 24%. Sequenced input: whole blood. The receptor was isolated from an adult who was a healthcare worker with PCR-confirmed SARS-CoV-2 infection or an uninfected control (not recorded which). The V gene is TRBV5-6, the J gene TRBJ2-7, with D tentatively TRBD1 (6 bases). CDR3 in amino acids: CASSLSGSLRGYEQYF. CDR3 bases: TGTGCCAGCAGCTTGTCAGGCAGCTTAAGGGGGTACGAGCAGTACTTC. Based on the CDR3 plus reference TRBV5-6 and TRBJ2-7, the full variable domain is DAGVTQSPTHLIKTRGQQVTLRCSPKSGHDTVSWYQQALGQGPQFIFQYYEEEERQRGNFPDRFSGHQFPNYSSELNVNALLLGDSALYLCASSLSGSLRGYEQYFGPGTRLTVT.